This TCR beta chain came from a study of beta chain features in type 1 diabetes. Study context: Patients looked much like healthy donors when it came to age, gender and cell yields.

The entirety of the isolated RNA underwent reverse transcription, so expressed TCRB transcripts were sequenced. Measured with immunoSEQ multiplex PCR; TCRdb has only the in-frame clones, and not every one. The sample records roughly 450,000 clones, about 14% being singletons. Germline lookup yields CDR1 SGHNT and CDR2 YYREEE (reference sequence). With 4 bases clipped from V and 3 bases from J, the junction kept 4 bases outside the gene matches. This CDR3 region has 13 residues. This sequence was found in a man aged 25 to 40 in good health. This rearrangement joins TRBV5-4 to TRBJ2-7; 7 bases align to TRBD1. Specimen: naive CD4+ T cells from blood. The CDR3 loop reads CASSTGQDYEQYF. The CDR3 nucleotides are TGTGCCAGCAGCACCGGACAGGACTACGAGCAGTACTTC.